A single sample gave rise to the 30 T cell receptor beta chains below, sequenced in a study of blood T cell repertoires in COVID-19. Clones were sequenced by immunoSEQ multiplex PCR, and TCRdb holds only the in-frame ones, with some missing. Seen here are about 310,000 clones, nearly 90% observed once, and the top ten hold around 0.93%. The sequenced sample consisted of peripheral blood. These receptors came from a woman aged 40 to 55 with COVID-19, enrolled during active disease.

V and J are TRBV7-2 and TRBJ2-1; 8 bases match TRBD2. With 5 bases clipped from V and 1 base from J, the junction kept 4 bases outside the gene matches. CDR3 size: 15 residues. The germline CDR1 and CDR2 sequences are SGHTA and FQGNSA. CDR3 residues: CASSQPSGSYNEQFF. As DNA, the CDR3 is TGTGCCAGCAGCCAGCCTAGCGGGTCCTACAATGAGCAGTTCTTC.

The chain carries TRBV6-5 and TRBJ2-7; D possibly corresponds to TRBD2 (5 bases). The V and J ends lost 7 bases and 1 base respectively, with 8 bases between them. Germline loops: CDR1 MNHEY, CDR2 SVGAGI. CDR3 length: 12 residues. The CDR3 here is CASNRGSYEQYF. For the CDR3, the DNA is TGTGCCAGCAACCGGGGTTCCTACGAGCAGTACTTC.

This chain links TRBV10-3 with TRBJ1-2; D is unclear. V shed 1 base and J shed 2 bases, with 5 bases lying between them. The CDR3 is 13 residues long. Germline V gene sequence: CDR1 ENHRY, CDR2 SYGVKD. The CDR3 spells CAISEYRNYGYTF. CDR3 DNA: TGTGCCATCAGTGAGTACAGAAACTATGGCTACACCTTC.

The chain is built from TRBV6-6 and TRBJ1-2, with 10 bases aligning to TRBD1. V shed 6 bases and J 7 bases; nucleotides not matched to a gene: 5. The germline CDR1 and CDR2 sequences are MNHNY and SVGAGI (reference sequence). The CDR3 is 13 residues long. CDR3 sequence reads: CASRPGQGGGYTF. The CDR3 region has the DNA TGTGCCAGCAGGCCCGGACAGGGGGGTGGCTACACCTTC.

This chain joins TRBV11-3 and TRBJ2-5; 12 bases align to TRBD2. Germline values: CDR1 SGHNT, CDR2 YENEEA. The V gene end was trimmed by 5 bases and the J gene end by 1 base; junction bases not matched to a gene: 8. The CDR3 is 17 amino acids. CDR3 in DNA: TGTGCCAGCAGCCCGGGGGTGACTAGCGGGGGCCAAGAGACCCAGTACTTC. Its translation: CASSPGVTSGGQETQYF.

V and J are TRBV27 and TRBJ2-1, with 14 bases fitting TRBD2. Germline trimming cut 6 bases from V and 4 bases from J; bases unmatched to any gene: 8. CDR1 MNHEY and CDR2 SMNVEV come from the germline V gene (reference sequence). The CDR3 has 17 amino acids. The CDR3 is CASSQTSGGDFYNEQFF. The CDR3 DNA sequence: TGTGCCAGCAGCCAGACTAGCGGGGGGGACTTTTACAATGAGCAGTTCTTC.

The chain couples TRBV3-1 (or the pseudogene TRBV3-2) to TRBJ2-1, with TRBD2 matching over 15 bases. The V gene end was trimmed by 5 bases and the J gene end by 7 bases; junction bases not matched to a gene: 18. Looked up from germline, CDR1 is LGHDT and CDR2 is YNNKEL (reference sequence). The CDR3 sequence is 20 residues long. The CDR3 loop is CASSSGTHRWTSGRVNEQFF. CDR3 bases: TGTGCCAGCAGCTCAGGGACGCACCGATGGACTAGCGGGAGGGTGAATGAGCAGTTCTTC.

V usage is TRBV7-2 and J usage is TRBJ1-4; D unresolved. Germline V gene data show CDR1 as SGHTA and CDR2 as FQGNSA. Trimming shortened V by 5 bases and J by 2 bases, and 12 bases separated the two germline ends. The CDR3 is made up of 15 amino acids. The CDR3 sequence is CASSPMRLTNEKLFF. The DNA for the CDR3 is TGTGCCAGCAGCCCGATGAGACTCACTAATGAAAAACTGTTTTTT. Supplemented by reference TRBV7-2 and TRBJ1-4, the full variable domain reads GAGVSQSPSNKVTEKGKDVELRCDPISGHTALYWYRQSLGQGLEFLIYFQGNSAPDKSGLPSDRFSAERTGGSVSTLTIQRTQQEDSAVYLCASSPMRLTNEKLFFGSGTQLSVL.

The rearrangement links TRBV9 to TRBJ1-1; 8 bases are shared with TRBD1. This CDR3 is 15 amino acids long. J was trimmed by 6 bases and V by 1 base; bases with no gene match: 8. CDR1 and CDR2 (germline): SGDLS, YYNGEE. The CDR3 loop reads CASSVWASQGAEAFF. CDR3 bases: TGTGCCAGCAGCGTATGGGCCTCACAGGGGGCTGAAGCTTTCTTT.

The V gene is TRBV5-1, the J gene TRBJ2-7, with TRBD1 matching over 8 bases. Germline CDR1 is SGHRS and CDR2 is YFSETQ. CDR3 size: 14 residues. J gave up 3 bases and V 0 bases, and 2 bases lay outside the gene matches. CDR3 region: CASSLGTGIYEQYF. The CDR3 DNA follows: TGCGCCAGCAGCTTGGGGACAGGGATCTACGAGCAGTACTTC.

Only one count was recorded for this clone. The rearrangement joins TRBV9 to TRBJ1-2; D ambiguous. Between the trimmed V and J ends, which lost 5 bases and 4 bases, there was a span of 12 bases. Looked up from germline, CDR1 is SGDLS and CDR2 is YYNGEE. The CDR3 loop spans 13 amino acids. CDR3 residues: CASRAGGSYGYTF. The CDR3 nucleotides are TGTGCCAGCAGGGCCGGCGGTAGCTATGGCTACACCTTC.

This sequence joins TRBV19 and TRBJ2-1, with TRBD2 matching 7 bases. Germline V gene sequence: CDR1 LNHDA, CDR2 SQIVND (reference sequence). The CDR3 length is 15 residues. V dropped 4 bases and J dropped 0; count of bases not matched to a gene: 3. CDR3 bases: TGTGCCAGTAGTAACTGGGGGGGCTCCTACAATGAGCAGTTCTTC. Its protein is CASSNWGGSYNEQFF. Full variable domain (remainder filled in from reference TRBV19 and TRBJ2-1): DGGITQSPKYLFRKEGQNVTLSCEQNLNHDAMYWYRQDPGQGLRLIYYSQIVNDFQKGDIAEGYSVSREKKESFPLTVTSAQKNPTAFYLCASSNWGGSYNEQFFGPGTRLTVL.

This CDR3 is CASSKTSGGYNEQFF. CDR3 DNA sequence: TGTGCCAGCAGCAAAACTAGCGGGGGTTACAATGAGCAGTTCTTC. The rearrangement joins TRBV7-2 to TRBJ2-1; 11 bases align to TRBD2. J was trimmed by 4 bases and V by 5 bases; bases with no gene match: 4. The CDR3 spans 15 residues. Germline V lookup: CDR1 SGHTA, CDR2 FQGNSA.

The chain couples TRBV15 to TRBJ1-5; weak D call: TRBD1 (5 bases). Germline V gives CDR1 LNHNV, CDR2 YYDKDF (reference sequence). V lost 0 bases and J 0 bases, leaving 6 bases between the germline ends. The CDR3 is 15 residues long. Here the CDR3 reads CATSREGGSNQPQHF. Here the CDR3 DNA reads TGTGCCACCAGCAGAGAGGGGGGTAGCAATCAGCCCCAGCATTTT.

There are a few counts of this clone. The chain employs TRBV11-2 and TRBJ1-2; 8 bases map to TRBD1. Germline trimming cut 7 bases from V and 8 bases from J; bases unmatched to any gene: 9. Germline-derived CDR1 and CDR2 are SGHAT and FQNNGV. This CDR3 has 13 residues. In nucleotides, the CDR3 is TGTGCCAGCACCGGCAGGGGGCGAAGGGGCTACACCTTC. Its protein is CASTGRGRRGYTF.

The CDR3 coding sequence is TGTGCCACCAAAAGGAGCCGGGGCACTGAAGCTTTCTTT. Translation gives CATKRSRGTEAFF. The V call is TRBV15, the J call TRBJ1-1; D gene ambiguous. The CDR3 is made up of 13 amino acids. The germline V and J ends were trimmed by 7 bases and 4 bases, with 13 bases remaining between them. The germline V gene has CDR1 LNHNV and CDR2 YYDKDF (reference sequence).

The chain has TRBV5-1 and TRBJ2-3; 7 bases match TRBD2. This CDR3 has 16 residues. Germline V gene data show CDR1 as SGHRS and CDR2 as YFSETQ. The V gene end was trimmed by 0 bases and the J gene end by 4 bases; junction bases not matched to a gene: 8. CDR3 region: CASSLVAGVGADTQYF. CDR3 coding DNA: TGCGCCAGCAGCTTGGTGGCGGGAGTAGGCGCAGATACGCAGTATTTT.

As DNA, the CDR3 is TGTGCCAGTTCCCTAGAATGGTCTGGAAACACCATATATTTT. It yields the protein CASSLEWSGNTIYF. The chain joins TRBV19 to TRBJ1-3; D unclear. Between the trimmed V and J ends, which lost 8 bases and 1 base, there was a span of 12 bases. CDR1 and CDR2 (germline): LNHDA, SQIVND (reference sequence). CDR3 length equals 14 residues.

The CDR3 reads CASSYNPGVNTGELFF. CDR3 in DNA: TGTGCCAGCAGTTACAATCCAGGGGTGAACACCGGGGAGCTGTTTTTT. The gene calls are TRBV6-2 or TRBV6-3 and TRBJ2-2; a possible D gene is TRBD1 (6 bases). The CDR3 sequence is 16 residues long. Trimming cost V 2 bases and J 1 base, with 11 bases left between them. CDR1 MNHEY and CDR2 SVGEGT come from the germline V gene.

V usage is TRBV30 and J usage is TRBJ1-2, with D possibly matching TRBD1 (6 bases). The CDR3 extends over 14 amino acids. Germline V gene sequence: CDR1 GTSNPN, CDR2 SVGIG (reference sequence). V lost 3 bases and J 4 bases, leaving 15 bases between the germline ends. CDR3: CAWRGYRESYGYTF. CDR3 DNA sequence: TGTGCCTGGAGGGGGTACAGGGAATCCTATGGCTACACCTTC.

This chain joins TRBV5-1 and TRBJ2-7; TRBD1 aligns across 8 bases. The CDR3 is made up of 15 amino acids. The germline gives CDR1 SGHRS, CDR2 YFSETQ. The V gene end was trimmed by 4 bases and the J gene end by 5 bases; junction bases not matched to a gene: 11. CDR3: CASSPPGQGWNEQYF. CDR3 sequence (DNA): TGCGCCAGCAGCCCGCCCGGACAGGGTTGGAACGAGCAGTACTTC.

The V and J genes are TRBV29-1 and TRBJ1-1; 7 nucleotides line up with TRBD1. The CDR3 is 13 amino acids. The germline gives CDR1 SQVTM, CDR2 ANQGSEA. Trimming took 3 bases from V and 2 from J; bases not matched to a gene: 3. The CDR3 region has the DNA TGCAGCGTTGATCAGGGGGGAAACACTGAAGCTTTCTTT. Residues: CSVDQGGNTEAFF.

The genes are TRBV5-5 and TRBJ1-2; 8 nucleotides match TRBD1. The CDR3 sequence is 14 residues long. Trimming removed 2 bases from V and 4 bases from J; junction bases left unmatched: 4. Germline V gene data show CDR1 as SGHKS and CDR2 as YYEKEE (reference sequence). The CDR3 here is CASSFQGAVYGYTF. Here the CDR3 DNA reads TGTGCCAGCAGCTTCCAGGGGGCTGTCTATGGCTACACCTTC.

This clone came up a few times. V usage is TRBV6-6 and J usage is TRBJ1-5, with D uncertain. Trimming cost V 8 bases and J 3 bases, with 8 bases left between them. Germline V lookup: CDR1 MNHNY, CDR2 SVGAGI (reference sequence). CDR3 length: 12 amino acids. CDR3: CASGVVNQPQHF. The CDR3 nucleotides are TGTGCCAGCGGTGTAGTCAATCAGCCCCAGCATTTT.

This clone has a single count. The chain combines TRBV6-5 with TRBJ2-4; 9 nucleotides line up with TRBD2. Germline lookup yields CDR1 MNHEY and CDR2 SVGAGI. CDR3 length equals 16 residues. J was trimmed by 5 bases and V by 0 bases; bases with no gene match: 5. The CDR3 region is CASSYSRSGSQNIQYF. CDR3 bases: TGTGCCAGCAGTTACTCGCGTAGCGGGAGCCAAAACATTCAGTACTTC.

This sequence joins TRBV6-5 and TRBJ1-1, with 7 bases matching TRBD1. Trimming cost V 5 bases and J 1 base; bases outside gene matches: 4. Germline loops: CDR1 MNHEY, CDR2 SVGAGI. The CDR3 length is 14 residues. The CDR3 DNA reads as TGTGCCAGCAGTATTGGACAGGAGAACACTGAAGCTTTCTTT. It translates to CASSIGQENTEAFF.

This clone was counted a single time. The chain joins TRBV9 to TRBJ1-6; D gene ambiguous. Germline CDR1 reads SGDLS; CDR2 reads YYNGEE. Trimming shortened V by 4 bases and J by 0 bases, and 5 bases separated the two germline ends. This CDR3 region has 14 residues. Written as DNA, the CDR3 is TGTGCCAGCAGCACGAGCTCCTATAATTCACCCCTCCACTTT. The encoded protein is CASSTSSYNSPLHF. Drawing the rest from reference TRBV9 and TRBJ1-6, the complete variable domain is DSGVTQTPKHLITATGQRVTLRCSPRSGDLSVYWYQQSLDQGLQFLIQYYNGEERAKGNILERFSAQQFPDLHSELNLSSLELGDSALYFCASSTSSYNSPLHFGNGTRLTVT.

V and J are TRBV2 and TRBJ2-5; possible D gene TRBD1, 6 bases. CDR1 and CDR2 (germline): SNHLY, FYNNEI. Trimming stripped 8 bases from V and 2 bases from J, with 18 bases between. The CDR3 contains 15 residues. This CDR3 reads CASSQTGMLQETQYF. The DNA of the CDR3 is TGTGCCAGCTCGCAAACAGGGATGCTTCAAGAGACCCAGTACTTC.

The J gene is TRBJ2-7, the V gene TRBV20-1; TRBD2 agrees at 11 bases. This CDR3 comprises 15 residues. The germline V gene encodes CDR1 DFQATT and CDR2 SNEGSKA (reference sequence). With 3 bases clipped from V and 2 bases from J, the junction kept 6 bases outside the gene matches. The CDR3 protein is CSASDTSGGTYEQYF. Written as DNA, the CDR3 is TGCAGTGCTAGTGATACTAGCGGGGGCACCTACGAGCAGTACTTC.

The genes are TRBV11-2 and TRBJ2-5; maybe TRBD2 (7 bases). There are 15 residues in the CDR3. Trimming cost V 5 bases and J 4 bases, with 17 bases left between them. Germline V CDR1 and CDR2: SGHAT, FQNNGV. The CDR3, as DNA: TGTGCCAGCAGCCTAGCCGGGGGGCTCTTAGAGACCCAGTACTTC. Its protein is CASSLAGGLLETQYF.